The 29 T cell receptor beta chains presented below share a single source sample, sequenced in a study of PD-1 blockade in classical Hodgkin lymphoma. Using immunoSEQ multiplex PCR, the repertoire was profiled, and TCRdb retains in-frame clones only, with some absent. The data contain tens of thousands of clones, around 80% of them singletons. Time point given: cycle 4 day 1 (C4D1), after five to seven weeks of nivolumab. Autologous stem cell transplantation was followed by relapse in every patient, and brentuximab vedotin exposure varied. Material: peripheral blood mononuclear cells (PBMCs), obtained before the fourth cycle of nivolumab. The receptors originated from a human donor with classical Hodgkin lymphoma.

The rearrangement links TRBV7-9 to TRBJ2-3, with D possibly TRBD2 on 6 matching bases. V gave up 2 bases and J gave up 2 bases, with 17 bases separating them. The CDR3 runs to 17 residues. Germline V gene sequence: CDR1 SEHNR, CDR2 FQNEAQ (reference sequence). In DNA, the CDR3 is TGTGCCAGCAGCTTAAACTACGGGGGAGCTAACACAGATACGCAGTATTTT. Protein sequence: CASSLNYGGANTDTQYF.

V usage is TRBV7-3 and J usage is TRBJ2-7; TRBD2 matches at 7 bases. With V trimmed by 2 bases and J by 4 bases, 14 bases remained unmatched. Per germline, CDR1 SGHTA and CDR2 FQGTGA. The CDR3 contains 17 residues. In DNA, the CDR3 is TGTGCCAGCAGCTTATTCCCGATACTAGCGACGGGTTACGAGCAGTACTTC. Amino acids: CASSLFPILATGYEQYF. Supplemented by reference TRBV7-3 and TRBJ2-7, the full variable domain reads GAGVSQTPSNKVTEKGKYVELRCDPISGHTALYWYRQSLGQGPEFLIYFQGTGAADDSGLPNDRFFAVRPEGSVSTLKIQRTERGDSAVYLCASSLFPILATGYEQYFGPGTRLTVT.

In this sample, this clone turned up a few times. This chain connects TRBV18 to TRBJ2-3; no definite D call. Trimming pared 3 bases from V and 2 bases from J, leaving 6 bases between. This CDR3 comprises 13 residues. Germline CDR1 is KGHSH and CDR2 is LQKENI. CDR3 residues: CASSPTFTDTQYF. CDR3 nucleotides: TGTGCCAGCTCACCTACCTTCACAGATACGCAGTATTTT.

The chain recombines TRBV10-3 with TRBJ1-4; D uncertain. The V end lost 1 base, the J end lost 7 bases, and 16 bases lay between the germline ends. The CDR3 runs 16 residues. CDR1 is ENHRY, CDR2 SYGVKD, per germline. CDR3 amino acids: CAISEYDPSRGEKLFF. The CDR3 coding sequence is TGTGCCATCAGTGAGTACGACCCGTCGCGGGGTGAAAAACTGTTTTTT.

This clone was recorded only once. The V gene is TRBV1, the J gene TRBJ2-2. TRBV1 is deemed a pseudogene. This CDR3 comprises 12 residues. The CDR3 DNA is TGCACCAGCAACCAGGTTCCCGGGGAGCTGTTTTTT. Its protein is CTSNQVPGELFF.

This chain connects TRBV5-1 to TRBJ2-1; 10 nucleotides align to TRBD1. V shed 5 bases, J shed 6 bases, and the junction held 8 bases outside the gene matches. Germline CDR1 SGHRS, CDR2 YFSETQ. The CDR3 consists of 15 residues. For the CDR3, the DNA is TGCGCCAGCAGAATCGGACAGGGGGGACTCAATGAGCAGTTCTTC. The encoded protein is CASRIGQGGLNEQFF.

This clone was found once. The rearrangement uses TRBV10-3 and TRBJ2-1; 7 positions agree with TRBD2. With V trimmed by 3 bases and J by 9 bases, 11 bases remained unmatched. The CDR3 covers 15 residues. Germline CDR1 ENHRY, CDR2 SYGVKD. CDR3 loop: CAISERSGAVGEQFF. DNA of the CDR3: TGTGCCATCAGTGAACGAAGCGGGGCGGTGGGTGAGCAGTTCTTC.

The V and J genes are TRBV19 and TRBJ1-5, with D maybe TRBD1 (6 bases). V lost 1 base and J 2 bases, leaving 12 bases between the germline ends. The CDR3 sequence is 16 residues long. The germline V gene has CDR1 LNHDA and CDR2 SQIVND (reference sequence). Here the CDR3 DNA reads TGTGCCAGTAGTATAGGTCACAGGGTGGGCAATCAGCCCCAGCATTTT. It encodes CASSIGHRVGNQPQHF.

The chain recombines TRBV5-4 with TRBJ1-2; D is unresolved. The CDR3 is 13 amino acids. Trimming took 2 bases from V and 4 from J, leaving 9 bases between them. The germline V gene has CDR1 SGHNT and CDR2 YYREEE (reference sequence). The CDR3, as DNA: TGTGCCAGCAGCTTCGGCAGAATCTATGGCTACACCTTC. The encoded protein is CASSFGRIYGYTF.

The CDR3 region is CASSLSQRTDLYGYTF. The CDR3 region has the DNA TGCGCCAGCAGCTTGTCCCAAAGGACAGACCTCTATGGCTACACCTTC. The chain couples TRBV5-1 to TRBJ1-2; TRBD1 might be the D (6 bases). The CDR3 totals 16 residues. V was clipped by 1 base and J by 4 bases, with 17 bases between them. The germline CDR1 and CDR2 sequences are SGHRS and YFSETQ.

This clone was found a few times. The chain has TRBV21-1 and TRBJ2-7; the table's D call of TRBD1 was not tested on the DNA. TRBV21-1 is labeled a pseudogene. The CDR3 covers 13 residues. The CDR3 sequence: CASSSRAPYEQYF. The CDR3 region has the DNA TGTGCCAGCAGCAGCAGGGCACCCTACGAGCAGTACTTC.

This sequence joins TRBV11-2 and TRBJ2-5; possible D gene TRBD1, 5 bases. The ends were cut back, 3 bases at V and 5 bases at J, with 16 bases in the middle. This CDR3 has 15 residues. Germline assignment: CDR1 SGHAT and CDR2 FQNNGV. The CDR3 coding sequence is TGTGCCAGCAGCTTTCCCCAGGGCGCAGGGGAGACCCAGTACTTC. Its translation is CASSFPQGAGETQYF.

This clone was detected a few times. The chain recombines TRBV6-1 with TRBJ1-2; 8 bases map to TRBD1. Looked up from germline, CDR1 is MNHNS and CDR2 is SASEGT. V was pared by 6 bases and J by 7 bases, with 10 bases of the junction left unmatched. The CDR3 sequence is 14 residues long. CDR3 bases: TGTGCCAGCAGAGTGGGACAGGTCTCGGGTGGCTACACCTTC. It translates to CASRVGQVSGGYTF.

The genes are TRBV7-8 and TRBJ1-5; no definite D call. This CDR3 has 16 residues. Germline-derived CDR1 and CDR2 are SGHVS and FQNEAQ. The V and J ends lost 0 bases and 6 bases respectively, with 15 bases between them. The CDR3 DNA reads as TGTGCCAGCAGCTTAGCAGCAGGATTAACGGGTCAGCCCCAGCATTTT. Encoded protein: CASSLAAGLTGQPQHF.

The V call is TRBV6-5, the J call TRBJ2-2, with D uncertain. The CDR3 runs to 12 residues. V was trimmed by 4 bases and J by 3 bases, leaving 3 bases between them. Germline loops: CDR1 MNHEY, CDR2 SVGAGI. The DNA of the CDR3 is TGTGCCAGCAGTTGGGACACCGGGGAGCTGTTTTTT. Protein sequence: CASSWDTGELFF.

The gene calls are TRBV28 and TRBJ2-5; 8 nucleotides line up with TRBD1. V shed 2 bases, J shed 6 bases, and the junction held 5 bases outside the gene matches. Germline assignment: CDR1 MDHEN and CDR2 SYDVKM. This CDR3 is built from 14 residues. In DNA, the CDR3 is TGTGCCAGCAGTTTAATAGGACAGGGAAAGACCCAGTACTTC. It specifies CASSLIGQGKTQYF.

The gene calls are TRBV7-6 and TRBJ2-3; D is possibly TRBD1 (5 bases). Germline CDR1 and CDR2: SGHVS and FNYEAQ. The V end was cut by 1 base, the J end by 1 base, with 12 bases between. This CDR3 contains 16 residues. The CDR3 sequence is CASSLDDSSRTDTQYF. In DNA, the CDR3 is TGTGCCAGCAGCTTAGATGACAGTTCCCGCACAGATACGCAGTATTTT.

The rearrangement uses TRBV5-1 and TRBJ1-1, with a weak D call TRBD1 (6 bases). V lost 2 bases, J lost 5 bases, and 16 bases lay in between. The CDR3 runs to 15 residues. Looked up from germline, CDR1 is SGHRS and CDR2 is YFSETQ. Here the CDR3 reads CASSFGHTGRTEAFF. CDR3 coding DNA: TGCGCCAGCAGCTTTGGTCACACAGGGAGGACTGAAGCTTTCTTT.

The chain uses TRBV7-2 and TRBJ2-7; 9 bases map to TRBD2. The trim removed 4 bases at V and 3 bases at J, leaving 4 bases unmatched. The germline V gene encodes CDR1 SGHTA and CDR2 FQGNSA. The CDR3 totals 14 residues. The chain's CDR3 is CASSSTSGRYEQYF. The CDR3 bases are TGTGCCAGCAGCTCCACTAGCGGGCGCTACGAGCAGTACTTC.

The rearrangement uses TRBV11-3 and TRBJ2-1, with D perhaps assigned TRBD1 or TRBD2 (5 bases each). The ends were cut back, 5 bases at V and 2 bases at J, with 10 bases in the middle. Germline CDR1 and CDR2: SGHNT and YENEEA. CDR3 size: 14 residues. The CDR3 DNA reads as TGTGCCAGCAGCCCGGGACCAGCCTACAATGAGCAGTTCTTC. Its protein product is CASSPGPAYNEQFF.

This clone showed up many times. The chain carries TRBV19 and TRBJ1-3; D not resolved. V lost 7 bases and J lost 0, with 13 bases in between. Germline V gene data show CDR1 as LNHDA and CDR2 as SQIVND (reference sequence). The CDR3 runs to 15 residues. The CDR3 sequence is CASTRFTDSGNTIYF. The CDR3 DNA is TGTGCCAGTACCAGGTTTACCGACTCTGGAAACACCATATATTTT.

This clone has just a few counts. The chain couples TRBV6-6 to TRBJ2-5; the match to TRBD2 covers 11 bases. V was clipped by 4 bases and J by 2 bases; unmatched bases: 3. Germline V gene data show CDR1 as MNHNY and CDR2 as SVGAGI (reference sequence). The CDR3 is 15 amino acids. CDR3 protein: CASSFPSGGQETQYF. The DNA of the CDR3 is TGTGCCAGCAGTTTCCCTAGCGGGGGGCAAGAGACCCAGTACTTC.

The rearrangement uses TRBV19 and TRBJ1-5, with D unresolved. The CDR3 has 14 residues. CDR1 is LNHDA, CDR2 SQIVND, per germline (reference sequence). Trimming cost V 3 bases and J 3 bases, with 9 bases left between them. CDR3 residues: CASSILQFNQPQHF. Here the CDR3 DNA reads TGTGCCAGTAGTATCCTACAGTTCAATCAGCCCCAGCATTTT.

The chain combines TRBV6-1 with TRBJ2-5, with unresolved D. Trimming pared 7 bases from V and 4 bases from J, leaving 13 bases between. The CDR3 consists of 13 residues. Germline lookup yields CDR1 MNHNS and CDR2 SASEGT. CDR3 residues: CASKKSAIETQYF. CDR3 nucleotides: TGTGCCAGCAAGAAAAGTGCCATAGAGACCCAGTACTTC.

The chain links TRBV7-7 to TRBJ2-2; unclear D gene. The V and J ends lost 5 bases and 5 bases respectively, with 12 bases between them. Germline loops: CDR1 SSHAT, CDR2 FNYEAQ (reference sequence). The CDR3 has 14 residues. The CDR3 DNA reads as TGTGCCAGCAGCCACCGCGAAGCGACCGGGGAGCTGTTTTTT. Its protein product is CASSHREATGELFF. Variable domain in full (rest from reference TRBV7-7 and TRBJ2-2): GAGVSQSPRYKVTKRGQDVTLRCDPISSHATLYWYQQALGQGPEFLTYFNYEAQPDKSGLPSDRFSAERPEGSISTLTIQRTEQRDSAMYRCASSHREATGELFFGEGSRLTVL.

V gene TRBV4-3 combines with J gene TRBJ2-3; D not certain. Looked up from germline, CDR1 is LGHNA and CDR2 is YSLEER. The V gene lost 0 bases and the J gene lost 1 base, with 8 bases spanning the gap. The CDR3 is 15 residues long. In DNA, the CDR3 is TGCGCCAGCAGCCAAGAACGAATCCGCACAGATACGCAGTATTTT. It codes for CASSQERIRTDTQYF.

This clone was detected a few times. CDR3 nucleotide sequence: TGTGCCAGCAGCCAAGAGGGGCGGGACCCTAATGAGCAGTTCTTC. This codes for CASSQEGRDPNEQFF. The chain couples TRBV4-2 to TRBJ2-1; TRBD2 is a possible D gene (6 bases). V was cut by 0 bases and J by 7 bases, with 13 bases left in between. The CDR3 contains 15 residues. The germline V gene has CDR1 LGHNA and CDR2 YNFKEQ.

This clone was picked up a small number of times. The CDR3 loop is CASITDRGIYNSPLHF. DNA of the CDR3: TGTGCCAGCATCACAGACAGGGGCATCTATAATTCACCCCTCCACTTT. The chain links TRBV7-9 to TRBJ1-6, with 8 bases identical to TRBD1. CDR1 and CDR2 from the germline V gene are SEHNR and FQNEAQ (reference sequence). The CDR3 is made up of 16 amino acids. V was clipped by 7 bases and J by 3 bases; unmatched bases: 8.

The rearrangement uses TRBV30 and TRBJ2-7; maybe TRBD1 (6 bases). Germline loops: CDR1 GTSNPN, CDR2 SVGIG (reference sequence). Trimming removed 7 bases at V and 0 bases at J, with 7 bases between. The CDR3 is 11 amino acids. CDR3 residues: CALDSSYEQYF. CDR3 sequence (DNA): TGTGCCTTGGACAGCTCCTACGAGCAGTACTTC.